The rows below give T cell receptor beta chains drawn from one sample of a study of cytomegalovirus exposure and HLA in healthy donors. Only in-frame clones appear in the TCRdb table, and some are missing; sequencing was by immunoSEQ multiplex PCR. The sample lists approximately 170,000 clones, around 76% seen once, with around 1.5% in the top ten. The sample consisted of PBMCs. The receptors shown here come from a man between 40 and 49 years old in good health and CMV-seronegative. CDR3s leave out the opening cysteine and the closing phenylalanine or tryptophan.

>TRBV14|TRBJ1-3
ASSPGTTGNTIY
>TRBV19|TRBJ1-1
ASSIRGTGKTEAF
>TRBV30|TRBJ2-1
AWSDNNEQF
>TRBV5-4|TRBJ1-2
AGGQGYGYT
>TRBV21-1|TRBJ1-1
ASNKGVSVGQAMRKAF
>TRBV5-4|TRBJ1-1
ASSTEQRGYTEAF
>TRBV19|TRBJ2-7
ATADRGPRYEQY
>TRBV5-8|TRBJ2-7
ASSLQQGLRSYEQY
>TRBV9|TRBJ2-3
ASSHPGSGRAAVSTDTQY
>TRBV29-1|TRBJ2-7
SARTSGRNEQY
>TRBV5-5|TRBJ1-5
ASSGQGGEGQPQH
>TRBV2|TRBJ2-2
ASREGGEINTGELF
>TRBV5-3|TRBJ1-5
ARSLDKVRGSNQPQH
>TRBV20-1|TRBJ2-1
SAWQGLVQF
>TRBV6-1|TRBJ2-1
ASGRDRVYNEQF
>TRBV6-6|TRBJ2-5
ASSYPDRETQETQY
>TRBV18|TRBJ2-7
ASSPKQGVGEQY
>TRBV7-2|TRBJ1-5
ASSLRGQQPQH
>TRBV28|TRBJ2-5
ASSLGGGETQY
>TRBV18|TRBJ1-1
ASSPTGGTEAF
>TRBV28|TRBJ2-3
ASSIRGGAGTDTQY
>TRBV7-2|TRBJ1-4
ASSLSSTGELF
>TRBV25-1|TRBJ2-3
ASSKRGSTDTQY
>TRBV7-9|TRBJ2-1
ASSSWTGRSYNEQF
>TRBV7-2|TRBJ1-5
ASSPGREGQPQH